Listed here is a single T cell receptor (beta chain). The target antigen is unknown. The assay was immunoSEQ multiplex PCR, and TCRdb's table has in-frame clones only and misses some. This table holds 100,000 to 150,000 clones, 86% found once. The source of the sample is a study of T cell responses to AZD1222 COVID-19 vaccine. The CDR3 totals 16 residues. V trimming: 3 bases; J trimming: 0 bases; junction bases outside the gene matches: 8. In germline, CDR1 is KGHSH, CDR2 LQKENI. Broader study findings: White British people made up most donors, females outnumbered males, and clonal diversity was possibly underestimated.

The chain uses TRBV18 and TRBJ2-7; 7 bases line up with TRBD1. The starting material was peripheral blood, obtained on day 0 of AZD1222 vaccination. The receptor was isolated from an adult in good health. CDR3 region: CASSPAGTASSYEQYF. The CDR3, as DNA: TGTGCCAGCTCACCTGCCGGGACAGCCAGCTCCTACGAGCAGTACTTC.